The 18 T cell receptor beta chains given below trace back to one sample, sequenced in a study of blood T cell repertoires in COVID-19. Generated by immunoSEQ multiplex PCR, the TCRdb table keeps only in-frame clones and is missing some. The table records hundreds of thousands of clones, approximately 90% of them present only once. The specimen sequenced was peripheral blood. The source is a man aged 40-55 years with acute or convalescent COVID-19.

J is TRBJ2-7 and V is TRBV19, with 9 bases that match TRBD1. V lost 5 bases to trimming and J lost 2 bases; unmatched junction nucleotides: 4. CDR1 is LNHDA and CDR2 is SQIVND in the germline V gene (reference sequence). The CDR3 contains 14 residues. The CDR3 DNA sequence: TGTGCCAGTAGTGCCGGGACAGGGACCTACGAGCAGTACTTC. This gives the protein CASSAGTGTYEQYF. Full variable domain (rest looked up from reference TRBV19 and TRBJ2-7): DGGITQSPKYLFRKEGQNVTLSCEQNLNHDAMYWYRQDPGQGLRLIYYSQIVNDFQKGDIAEGYSVSREKKESFPLTVTSAQKNPTAFYLCASSAGTGTYEQYFGPGTRLTVT.

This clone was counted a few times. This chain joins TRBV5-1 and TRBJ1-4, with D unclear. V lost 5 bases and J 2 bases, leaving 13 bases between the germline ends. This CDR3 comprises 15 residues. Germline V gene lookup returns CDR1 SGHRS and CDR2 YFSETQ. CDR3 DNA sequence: TGCGCCAGCAGTTTTTTGGGCACGACTAATGAAAAACTGTTTTTT. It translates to CASSFLGTTNEKLFF.

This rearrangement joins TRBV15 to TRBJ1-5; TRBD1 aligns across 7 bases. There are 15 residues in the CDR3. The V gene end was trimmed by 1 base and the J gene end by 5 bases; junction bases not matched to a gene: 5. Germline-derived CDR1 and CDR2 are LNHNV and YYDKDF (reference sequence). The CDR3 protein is CATSRADRKDQPQHF. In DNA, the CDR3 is TGTGCCACCAGCAGAGCGGACAGGAAGGATCAGCCCCAGCATTTT.

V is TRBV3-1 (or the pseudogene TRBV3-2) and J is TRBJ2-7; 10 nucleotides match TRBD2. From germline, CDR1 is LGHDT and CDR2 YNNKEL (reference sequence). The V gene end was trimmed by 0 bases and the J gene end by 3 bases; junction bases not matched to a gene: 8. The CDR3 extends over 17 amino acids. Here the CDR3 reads CASSQESLLAGFYEQYF. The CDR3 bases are TGTGCCAGCAGCCAAGAGTCGTTACTAGCGGGGTTCTACGAGCAGTACTTC.

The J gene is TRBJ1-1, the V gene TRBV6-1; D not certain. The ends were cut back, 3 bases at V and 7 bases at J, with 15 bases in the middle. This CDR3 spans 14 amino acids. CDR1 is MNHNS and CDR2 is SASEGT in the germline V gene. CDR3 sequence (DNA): TGTGCCAGCAGTGAGGATACGGACTCCCTTGAAGCTTTCTTT. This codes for CASSEDTDSLEAFF.

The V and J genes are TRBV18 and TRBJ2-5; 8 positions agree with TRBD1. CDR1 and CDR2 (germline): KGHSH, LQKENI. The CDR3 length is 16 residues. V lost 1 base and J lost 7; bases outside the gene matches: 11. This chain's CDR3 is CASSPLFSDREGTQYF. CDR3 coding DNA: TGTGCCAGCTCACCACTTTTCTCGGACAGGGAAGGGACCCAGTACTTC.

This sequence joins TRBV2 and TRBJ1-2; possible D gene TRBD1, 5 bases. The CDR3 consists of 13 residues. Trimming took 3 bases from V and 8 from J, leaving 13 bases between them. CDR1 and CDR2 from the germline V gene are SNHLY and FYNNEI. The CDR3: CASSDAGRGGYTF. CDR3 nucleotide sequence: TGTGCCAGCAGTGATGCCGGGAGGGGCGGCTACACCTTC.

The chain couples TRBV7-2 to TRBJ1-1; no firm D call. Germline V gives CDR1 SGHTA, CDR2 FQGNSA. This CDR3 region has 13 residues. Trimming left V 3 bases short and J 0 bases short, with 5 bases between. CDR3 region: CASSLSVNTEAFF. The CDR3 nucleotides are TGTGCCAGCAGCTTGAGCGTGAACACTGAAGCTTTCTTT.

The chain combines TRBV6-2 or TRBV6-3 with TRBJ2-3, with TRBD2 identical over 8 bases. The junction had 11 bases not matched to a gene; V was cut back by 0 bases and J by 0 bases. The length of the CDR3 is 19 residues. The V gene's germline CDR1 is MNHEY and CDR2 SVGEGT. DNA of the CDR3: TGTGCCAGCAGTTACTCGTCCGCGGGGGGCTACGTTAGCACAGATACGCAGTATTTT. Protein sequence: CASSYSSAGGYVSTDTQYF.

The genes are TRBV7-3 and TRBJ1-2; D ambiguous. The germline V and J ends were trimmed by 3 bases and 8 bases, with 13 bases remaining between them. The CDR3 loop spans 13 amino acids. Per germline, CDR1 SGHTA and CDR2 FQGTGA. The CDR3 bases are TGTGCCAGCAGCTTTCGGTCCGGGGAAGGCTACACCTTC. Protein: CASSFRSGEGYTF.

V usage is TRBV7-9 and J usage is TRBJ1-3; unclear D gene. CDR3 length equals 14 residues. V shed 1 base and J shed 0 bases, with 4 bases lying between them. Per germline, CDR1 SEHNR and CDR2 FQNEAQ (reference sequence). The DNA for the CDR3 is TGTGCCAGCAGCTTAGGAGTCTCTGGAAACACCATATATTTT. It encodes CASSLGVSGNTIYF.

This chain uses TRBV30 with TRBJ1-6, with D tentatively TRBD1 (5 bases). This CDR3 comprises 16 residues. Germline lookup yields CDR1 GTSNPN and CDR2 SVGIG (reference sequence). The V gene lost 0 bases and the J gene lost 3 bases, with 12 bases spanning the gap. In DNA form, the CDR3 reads TGTGCCTGGAGTGTGGGACTCAACTACTATAATTCACCCCTCCACTTT. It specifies CAWSVGLNYYNSPLHF.

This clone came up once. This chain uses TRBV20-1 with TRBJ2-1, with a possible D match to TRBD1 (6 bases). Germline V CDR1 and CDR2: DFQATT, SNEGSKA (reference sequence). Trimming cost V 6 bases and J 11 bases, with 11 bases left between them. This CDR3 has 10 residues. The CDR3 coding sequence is TGCAGTGCCAGTAGGGGGAAGCAGTTCTTC. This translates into CSASRGKQFF.

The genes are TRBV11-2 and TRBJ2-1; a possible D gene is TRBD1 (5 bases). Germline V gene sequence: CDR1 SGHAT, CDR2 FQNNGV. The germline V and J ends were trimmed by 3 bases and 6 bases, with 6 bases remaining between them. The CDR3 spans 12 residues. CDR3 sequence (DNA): TGTGCCAGCAGCTTGGGGCCCAATGAGCAGTTCTTC. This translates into CASSLGPNEQFF.

The DNA of the CDR3 is TGTGCCAGCAGCCCGGGACAGTTAAATGAAAAACTGTTTTTT. It yields the protein CASSPGQLNEKLFF. The V call is TRBV5-8, the J call TRBJ1-4; TRBD1 aligns across 7 bases. The CDR3 covers 14 residues. Germline V gives CDR1 SGHTS, CDR2 YDEGEE. With V trimmed by 4 bases and J by 5 bases, 5 bases remained unmatched.

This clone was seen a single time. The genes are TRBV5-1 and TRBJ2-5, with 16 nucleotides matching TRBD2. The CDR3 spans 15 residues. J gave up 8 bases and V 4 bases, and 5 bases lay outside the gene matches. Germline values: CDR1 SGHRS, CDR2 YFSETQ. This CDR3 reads CASSLGTSGGVTQYF. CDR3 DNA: TGCGCCAGCAGCCTAGGGACTAGCGGGGGGGTCACCCAGTACTTC.

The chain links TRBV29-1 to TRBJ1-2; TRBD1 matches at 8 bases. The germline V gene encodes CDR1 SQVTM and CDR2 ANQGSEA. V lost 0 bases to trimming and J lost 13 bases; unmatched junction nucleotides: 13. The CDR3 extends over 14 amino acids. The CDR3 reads CSVEDLGTGVLGTF. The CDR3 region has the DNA TGCAGCGTTGAAGATCTGGGGACAGGTGTCCTTGGCACCTTC.

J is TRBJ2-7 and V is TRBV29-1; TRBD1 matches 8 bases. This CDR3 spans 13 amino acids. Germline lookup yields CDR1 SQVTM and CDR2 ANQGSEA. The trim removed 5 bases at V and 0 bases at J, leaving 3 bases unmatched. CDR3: CSVRTGSSYEQYF. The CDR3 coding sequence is TGCAGCGTTAGGACAGGGAGCTCCTACGAGCAGTACTTC.